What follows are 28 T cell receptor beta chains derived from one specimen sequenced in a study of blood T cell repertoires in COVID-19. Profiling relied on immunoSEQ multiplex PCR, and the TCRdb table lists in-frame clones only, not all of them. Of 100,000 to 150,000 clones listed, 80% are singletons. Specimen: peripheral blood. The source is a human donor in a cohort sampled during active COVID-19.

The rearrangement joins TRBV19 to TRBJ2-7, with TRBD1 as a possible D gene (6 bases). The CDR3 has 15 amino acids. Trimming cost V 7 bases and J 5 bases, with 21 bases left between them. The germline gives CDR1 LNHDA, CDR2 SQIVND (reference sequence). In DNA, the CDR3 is TGTGCCAGTAAGAGTCAGGGCAGGGGCTTCCACGAGCAGTACTTC. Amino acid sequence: CASKSQGRGFHEQYF.

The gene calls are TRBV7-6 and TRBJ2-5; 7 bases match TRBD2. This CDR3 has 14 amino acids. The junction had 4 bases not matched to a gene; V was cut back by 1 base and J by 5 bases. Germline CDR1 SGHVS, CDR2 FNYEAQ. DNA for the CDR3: TGTGCCAGCAGCTTAGTCGCGGGGGTCGAGACCCAGTACTTC. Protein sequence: CASSLVAGVETQYF. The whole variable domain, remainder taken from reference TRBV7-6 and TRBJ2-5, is GAGVSQSPRYKVTKRGQDVALRCDPISGHVSLYWYRQALGQGPEFLTYFNYEAQQDKSGLPNDRFSAERPEGSISTLTIQRTEQRDSAMYRCASSLVAGVETQYFGPGTRLLVL.

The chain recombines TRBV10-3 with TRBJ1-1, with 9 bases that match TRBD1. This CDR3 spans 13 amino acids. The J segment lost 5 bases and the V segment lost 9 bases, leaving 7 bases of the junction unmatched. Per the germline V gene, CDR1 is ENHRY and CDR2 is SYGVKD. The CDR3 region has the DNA TGTGCCATATTTGGACAGGGGAGTACTGAAGCTTTCTTT. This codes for CAIFGQGSTEAFF.

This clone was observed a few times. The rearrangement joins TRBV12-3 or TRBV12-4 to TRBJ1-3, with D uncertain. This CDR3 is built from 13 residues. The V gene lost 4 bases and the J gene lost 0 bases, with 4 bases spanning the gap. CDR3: CASSSSSGNTIYF. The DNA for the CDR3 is TGTGCCAGCAGTTCCAGCTCTGGAAACACCATATATTTT.

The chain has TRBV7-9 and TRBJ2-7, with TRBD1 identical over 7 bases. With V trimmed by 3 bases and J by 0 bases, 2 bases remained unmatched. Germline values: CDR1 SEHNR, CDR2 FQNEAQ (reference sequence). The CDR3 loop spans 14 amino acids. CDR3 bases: TGTGCCAGCAGCTTGGACAGGAGCTCCTACGAGCAGTACTTC. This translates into CASSLDRSSYEQYF.

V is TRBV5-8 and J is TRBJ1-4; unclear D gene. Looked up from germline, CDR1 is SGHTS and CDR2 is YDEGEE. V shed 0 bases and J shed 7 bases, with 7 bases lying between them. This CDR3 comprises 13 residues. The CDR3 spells CASSLARFEKLFF. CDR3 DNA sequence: TGTGCCAGCAGCTTGGCCCGTTTTGAAAAACTGTTTTTT.

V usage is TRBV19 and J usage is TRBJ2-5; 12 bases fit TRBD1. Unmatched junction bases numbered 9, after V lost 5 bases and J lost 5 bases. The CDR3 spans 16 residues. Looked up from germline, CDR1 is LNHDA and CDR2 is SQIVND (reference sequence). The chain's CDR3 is CASSVAGTGGAETQYF. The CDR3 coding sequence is TGTGCCAGTAGTGTAGCCGGGACAGGGGGCGCGGAGACCCAGTACTTC.

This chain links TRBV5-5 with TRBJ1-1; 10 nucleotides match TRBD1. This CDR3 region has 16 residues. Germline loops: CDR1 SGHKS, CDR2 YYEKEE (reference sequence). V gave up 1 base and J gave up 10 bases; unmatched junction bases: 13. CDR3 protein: CASSLKMADRGEGAFF. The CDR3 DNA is TGTGCCAGCAGCTTGAAGATGGCGGACAGGGGGGAAGGAGCTTTCTTT.

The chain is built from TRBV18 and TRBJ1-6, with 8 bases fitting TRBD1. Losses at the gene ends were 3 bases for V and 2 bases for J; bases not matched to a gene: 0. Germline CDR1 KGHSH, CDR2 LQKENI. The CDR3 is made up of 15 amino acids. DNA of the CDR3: TGTGCCAGCTCACCGGACAGGGCCTATAATTCACCCCTCCACTTT. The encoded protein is CASSPDRAYNSPLHF.

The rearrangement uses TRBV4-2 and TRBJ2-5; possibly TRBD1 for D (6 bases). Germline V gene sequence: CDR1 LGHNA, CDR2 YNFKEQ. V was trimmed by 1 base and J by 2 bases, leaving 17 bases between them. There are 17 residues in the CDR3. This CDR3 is CASSQGGQQGLQETQYF. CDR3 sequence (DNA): TGTGCCAGCAGCCAAGGGGGGCAACAAGGATTGCAAGAGACCCAGTACTTC.

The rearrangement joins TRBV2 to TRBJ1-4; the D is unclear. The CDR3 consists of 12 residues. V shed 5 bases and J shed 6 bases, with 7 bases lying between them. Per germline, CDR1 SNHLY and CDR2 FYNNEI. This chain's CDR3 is CASSTDDEKLFF. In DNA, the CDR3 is TGTGCCAGCAGTACAGATGATGAAAAACTGTTTTTT.

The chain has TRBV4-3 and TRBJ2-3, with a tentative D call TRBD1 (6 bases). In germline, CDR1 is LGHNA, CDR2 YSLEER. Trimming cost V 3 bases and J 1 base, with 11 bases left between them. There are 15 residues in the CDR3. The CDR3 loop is CASSHSEGGTDTQYF. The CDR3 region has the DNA TGCGCCAGCAGCCATTCAGAGGGGGGCACAGATACGCAGTATTTT.

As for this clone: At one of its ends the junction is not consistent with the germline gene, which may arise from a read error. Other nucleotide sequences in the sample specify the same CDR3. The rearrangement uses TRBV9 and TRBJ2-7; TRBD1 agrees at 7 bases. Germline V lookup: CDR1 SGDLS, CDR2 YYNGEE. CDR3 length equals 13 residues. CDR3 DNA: TGTGCCAGCAGTGTAGACAGGGTCCACGAGCAGTACTTC. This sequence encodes CASSVDRVHEQYF.

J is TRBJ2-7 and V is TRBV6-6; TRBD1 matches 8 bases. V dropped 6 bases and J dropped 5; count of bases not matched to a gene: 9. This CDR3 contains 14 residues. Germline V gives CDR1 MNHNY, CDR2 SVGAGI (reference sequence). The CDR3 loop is CASSSLDRVDEQYF. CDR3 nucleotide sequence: TGTGCCAGCAGCTCCCTGGACAGGGTAGACGAGCAGTACTTC.

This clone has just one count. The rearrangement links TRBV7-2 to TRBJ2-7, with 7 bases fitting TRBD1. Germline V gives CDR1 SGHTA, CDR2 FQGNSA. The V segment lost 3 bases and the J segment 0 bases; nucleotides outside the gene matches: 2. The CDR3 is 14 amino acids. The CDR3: CASSFRQGSYEQYF. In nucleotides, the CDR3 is TGTGCCAGCAGCTTCCGACAGGGCTCCTACGAGCAGTACTTC.

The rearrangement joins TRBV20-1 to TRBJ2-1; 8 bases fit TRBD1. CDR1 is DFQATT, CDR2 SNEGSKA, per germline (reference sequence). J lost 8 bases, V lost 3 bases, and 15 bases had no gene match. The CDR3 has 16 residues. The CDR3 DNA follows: TGCAGTGCTAGTGGTGTTGGCAGGGGGCGCTCGGATGAGCAGTTCTTC. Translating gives CSASGVGRGRSDEQFF.

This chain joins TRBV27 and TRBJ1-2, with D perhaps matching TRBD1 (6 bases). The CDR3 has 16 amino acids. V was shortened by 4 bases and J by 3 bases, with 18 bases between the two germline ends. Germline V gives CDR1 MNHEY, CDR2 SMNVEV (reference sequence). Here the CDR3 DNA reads TGTGCCAGCAGTTCCTCCCCGGGGGGGGGCGACTATGGCTACACCTTC. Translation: CASSSSPGGGDYGYTF.

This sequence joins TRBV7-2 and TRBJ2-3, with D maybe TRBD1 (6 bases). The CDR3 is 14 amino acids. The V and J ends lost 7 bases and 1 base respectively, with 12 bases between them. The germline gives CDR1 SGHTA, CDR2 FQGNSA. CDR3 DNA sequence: TGTGCCAGCAACCTACAGGGAGGCACAGATACGCAGTATTTT. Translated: CASNLQGGTDTQYF. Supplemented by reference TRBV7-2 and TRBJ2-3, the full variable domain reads GAGVSQSPSNKVTEKGKDVELRCDPISGHTALYWYRQSLGQGLEFLIYFQGNSAPDKSGLPSDRFSAERTGGSVSTLTIQRTQQEDSAVYLCASNLQGGTDTQYFGPGTRLTVL.

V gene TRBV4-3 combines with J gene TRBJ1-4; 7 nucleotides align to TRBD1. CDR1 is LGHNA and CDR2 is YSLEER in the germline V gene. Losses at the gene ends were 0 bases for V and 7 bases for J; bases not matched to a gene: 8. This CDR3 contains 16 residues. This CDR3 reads CASSQDGGGVGEKLFF. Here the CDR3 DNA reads TGCGCCAGCAGCCAAGATGGAGGGGGCGTGGGTGAAAAACTGTTTTTT.

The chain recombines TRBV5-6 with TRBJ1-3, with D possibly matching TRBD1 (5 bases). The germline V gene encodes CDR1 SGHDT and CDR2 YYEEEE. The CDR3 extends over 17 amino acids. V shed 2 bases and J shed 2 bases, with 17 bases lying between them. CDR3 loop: CASSFRSSGGTGNTIYF. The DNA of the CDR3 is TGTGCCAGCAGCTTTCGTAGCTCGGGGGGAACTGGAAACACCATATATTTT.

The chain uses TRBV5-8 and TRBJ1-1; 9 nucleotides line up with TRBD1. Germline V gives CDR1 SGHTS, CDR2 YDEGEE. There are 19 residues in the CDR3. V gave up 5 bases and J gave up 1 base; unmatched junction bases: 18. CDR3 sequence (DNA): TGTGCCAGCAGAAGAATCTACGGGACAGGGCCTCTTCCGAACACTGAAGCTTTCTTT. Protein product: CASRRIYGTGPLPNTEAFF.

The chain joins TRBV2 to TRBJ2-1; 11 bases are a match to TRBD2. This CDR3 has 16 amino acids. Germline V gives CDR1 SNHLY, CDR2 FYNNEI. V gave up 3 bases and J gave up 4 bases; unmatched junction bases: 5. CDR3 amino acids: CASSEKTSGKYNEQFF. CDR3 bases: TGTGCCAGCAGTGAGAAGACTAGCGGGAAGTACAATGAGCAGTTCTTC.

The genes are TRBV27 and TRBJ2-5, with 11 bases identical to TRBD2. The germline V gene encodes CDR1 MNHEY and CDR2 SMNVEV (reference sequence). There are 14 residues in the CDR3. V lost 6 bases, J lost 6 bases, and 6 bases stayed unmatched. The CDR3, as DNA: TGTGCCAGCAGACTTAGCGGGAGGGCCCAGACCCAGTACTTC. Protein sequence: CASRLSGRAQTQYF.

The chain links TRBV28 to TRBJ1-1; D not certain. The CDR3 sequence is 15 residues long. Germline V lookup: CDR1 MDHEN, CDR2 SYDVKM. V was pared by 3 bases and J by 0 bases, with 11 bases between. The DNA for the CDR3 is TGTGCCAGCAGTTTGGTGAACAGCATGAACACTGAAGCTTTCTTT. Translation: CASSLVNSMNTEAFF.

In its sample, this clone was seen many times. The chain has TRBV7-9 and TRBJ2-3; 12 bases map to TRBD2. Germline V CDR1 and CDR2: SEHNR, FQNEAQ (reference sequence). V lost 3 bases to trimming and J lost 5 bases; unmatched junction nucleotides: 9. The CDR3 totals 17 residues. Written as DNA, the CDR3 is TGTGCCAGCAGCTTCCCATCTAGCGGGAGGGGCATAGATACGCAGTATTTT. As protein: CASSFPSSGRGIDTQYF.

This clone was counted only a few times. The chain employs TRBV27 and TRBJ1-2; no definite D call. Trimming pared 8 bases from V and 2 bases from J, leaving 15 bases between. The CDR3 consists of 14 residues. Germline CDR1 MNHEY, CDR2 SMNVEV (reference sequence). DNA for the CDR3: TGTGCCAGCTCTAGCCCAAGACTGAACTATGGCTACACCTTC. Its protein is CASSSPRLNYGYTF.

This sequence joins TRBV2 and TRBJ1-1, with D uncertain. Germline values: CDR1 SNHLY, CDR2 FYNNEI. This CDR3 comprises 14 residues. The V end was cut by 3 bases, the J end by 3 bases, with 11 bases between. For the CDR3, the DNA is TGTGCCAGCAGTGAGGGAGATGGGGACACTGAAGCTTTCTTT. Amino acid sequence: CASSEGDGDTEAFF.

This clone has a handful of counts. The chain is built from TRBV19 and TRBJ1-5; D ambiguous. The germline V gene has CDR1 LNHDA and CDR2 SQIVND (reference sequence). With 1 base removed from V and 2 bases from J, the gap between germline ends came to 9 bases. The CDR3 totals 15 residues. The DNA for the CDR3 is TGTGCCAGTAGTATAGTAATTTCGGGCAATCAGCCCCAGCATTTT. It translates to CASSIVISGNQPQHF.